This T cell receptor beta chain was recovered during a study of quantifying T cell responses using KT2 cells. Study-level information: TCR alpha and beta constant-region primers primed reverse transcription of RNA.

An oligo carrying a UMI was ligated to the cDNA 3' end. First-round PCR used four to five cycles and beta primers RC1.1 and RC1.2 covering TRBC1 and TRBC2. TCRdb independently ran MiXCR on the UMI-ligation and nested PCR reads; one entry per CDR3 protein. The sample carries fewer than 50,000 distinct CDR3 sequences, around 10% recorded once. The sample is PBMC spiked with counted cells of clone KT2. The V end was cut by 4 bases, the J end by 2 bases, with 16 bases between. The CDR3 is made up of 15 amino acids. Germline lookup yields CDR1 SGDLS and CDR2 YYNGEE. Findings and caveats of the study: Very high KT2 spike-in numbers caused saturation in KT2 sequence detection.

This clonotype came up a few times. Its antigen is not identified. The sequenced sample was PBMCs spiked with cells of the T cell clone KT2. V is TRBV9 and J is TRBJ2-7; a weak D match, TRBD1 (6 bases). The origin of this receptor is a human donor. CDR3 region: CASSPGALFPYEQYF. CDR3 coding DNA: TGTGCCAGCAGCCCAGGGGCCCTCTTCCCCTACGAGCAGTACTTC.